The present TCR beta chain was sequenced within a study of T cells in Graves' hyperthyroidism and ophthalmopathy. From germline, CDR1 is WSHSY and CDR2 SAAADI. V lost 6 bases to trimming and J lost 2 bases, with 11 bases between them. The CDR3 consists of 13 residues. Amplified TCR beta CDR3 regions came from RNA transcripts. A first-round RT-PCR of the TCR CDR3 used the HTBI primer set. TCRdb reanalysed the multiplex PCR reads using MiXCR and keeps one entry per CDR3 protein. The sample holds around 720,000 distinct CDR3 sequences, around a third seen once. The sequenced material came from blood. The receptor was isolated from a woman aged 35 to 49 with Graves' hyperthyroidism. The genes are TRBV10-2 and TRBJ2-7; perhaps TRBD1 as D (5 bases). The CDR3 nucleotides are TGCGCCAGCAGGGCCAGGGCCGCCTACGAGCAGTACTTC. Amino acids: CASRARAAYEQYF.